These 12 T cell receptor beta chains share one sample of origin, sequenced in a study of blood T cell repertoires in COVID-19 (TCRdb year 2020). Library preparation employed the immunoSEQ multiplex PCR assay. As stored in TCRdb, this immuneACCESS dataset retains in-frame rearrangements with V and J assigned. A fraction of the clones does not appear; measured against another copy, unresolved V genes explain less than half of the discrepancy, and the remainder lacks a known reason. The sample contains over 100,000 clones, roughly 80% of them found a single time. Around 4.5% of the sample belongs to the ten largest clones. The source material was peripheral blood. These receptors originate from a human donor in a cohort sampled during active COVID-19.

V gene TRBV12-3 or TRBV12-4 combines with J gene TRBJ1-2, with unresolved D. The CDR3 is made up of 12 amino acids. Trimming stripped 7 bases from V and 7 bases from J, with 13 bases between. The CDR3 DNA reads TGTGCCAGCAAGAGTAAGTCACTTGGCTACACCTTC. The encoded protein is CASKSKSLGYTF.

V and J are TRBV5-4 and TRBJ2-1; 10 bases map to TRBD2. With V trimmed by 0 bases and J by 4 bases, 4 bases remained unmatched. Germline CDR1 and CDR2: SGHNT and YYREEE (reference sequence). This CDR3 is built from 16 residues. The CDR3 region has the DNA TGTGCCAGCAGCTTGGCGTCTAGCGGGGGATACAATGAGCAGTTCTTC. This codes for CASSLASSGGYNEQFF.

The V gene is TRBV2, the J gene TRBJ1-5; D uncertain. V lost 6 bases and J 4 bases, leaving 10 bases between the germline ends. The length of the CDR3 is 13 residues. Per germline, CDR1 SNHLY and CDR2 FYNNEI. This chain's CDR3 is CASRVEVNQPQHF. DNA for the CDR3: TGTGCCAGCAGAGTGGAGGTTAATCAGCCCCAGCATTTT.

V is TRBV19 and J is TRBJ2-1; TRBD2 aligns across 10 bases. Germline V gene sequence: CDR1 LNHDA, CDR2 SQIVND (reference sequence). The CDR3 contains 13 residues. J was trimmed by 4 bases and V by 9 bases; bases with no gene match: 3. CDR3 protein: CASRTSGYNEQFF. CDR3 bases: TGTGCCAGCCGGACTAGCGGTTACAATGAGCAGTTCTTC.

This rearrangement joins TRBV7-9 to TRBJ1-4; TRBD1 is a possible D gene (5 bases). The CDR3 spans 13 residues. Trimming shortened V by 8 bases and J by 6 bases, and 13 bases separated the two germline ends. Germline CDR1 SEHNR, CDR2 FQNEAQ (reference sequence). This CDR3 is CASQRGEDEKLFF. In DNA, the CDR3 is TGTGCCAGCCAGCGAGGGGAGGATGAAAAACTGTTTTTT.

The table lists this clone with a few counts. V usage is TRBV2 and J usage is TRBJ2-3; 9 bases map to TRBD2. The CDR3 runs 14 residues. Losses at the gene ends were 11 bases for V and 5 bases for J; bases not matched to a gene: 11. Germline CDR1 reads SNHLY; CDR2 reads FYNNEI. The CDR3 sequence: CAGLLRGGGDTQYF. The CDR3 nucleotides are TGTGCCGGTCTGCTGCGGGGGGGCGGAGATACGCAGTATTTT.

The J gene is TRBJ1-3, the V gene TRBV5-1; possibly TRBD1 for D (6 bases). The CDR3 has 15 amino acids. Deletions cut 4 bases from V and 0 bases from J, with 11 bases between. The V gene's germline CDR1 is SGHRS and CDR2 YFSETQ. The CDR3 DNA sequence: TGCGCCAGCAGCCCAGGGGCAGCCTCTGGAAACACCATATATTTT. It encodes CASSPGAASGNTIYF.

For the CDR3, the DNA is TGTGCCAGCAGTTCGACTAGCGGGGGAAAAGATACGCAGTATTTT. Its protein product is CASSSTSGGKDTQYF. V usage is TRBV6-2 or TRBV6-3 and J usage is TRBJ2-3, with TRBD2 identical over 12 bases. Germline V gene data show CDR1 as MNHEY and CDR2 as SVGEGT. With V trimmed by 4 bases and J by 5 bases, 4 bases remained unmatched. The CDR3 has 15 amino acids.

The chain joins TRBV7-9 to TRBJ2-5; 11 nucleotides agree with TRBD2. Germline V gene lookup returns CDR1 SEHNR and CDR2 FQNEAQ (reference sequence). The CDR3 covers 18 residues. J lost 1 base, V lost 7 bases, and 14 bases had no gene match. The CDR3 sequence: CASIRPPRLAGSQETQYF. CDR3 DNA: TGTGCCAGCATCCGACCTCCACGACTAGCGGGGTCCCAAGAGACCCAGTACTTC.

This clone was counted a few times. The chain employs TRBV5-4 and TRBJ1-6, with 9 bases matching TRBD1. The trim removed 5 bases at V and 8 bases at J, leaving 8 bases unmatched. The CDR3 consists of 15 residues. Germline-derived CDR1 and CDR2 are SGHNT and YYREEE (reference sequence). The CDR3 reads CASRPTGTGYSPLHF. The DNA for the CDR3 is TGTGCCAGCAGGCCGACCGGGACAGGGTATTCACCCCTCCACTTT.

The chain links TRBV5-4 to TRBJ2-7, with 8 bases that match TRBD2. Unmatched junction bases numbered 8, after V lost 0 bases and J lost 3 bases. Germline CDR1 and CDR2: SGHNT and YYREEE (reference sequence). The CDR3 has 16 residues. In DNA, the CDR3 is TGTGCCAGCAGCTTGGGGGGCGGGGGGACCCTCTACGAGCAGTACTTC. Translated: CASSLGGGGTLYEQYF.

The chain links TRBV24-1 to TRBJ1-2; D uncertain. The CDR3 extends over 13 amino acids. V was clipped by 7 bases and J by 7 bases, with 15 bases between them. Germline CDR1 and CDR2: KGHDR and SFDVKD. CDR3 nucleotides: TGTGCCACCAGCGCCAATTACCGGGGTGGCTACACCTTC. Amino acid sequence: CATSANYRGGYTF.